What follows are 30 T cell receptor beta chains derived from one specimen sequenced in a study of shared clonotypes between healthy human individuals. Here immunoSEQ multiplex PCR was the method, and the copy in TCRdb shows in-frame clones only, minus some. The sample shows some 480,000 clones, 70% to 80% of them seen only once. Specimen: PBMCs. The receptor source for this set is a woman in her thirties or forties in good health. Some clones in this sample may be carry-over from other donors' samples.

On this clone: Only one base separates this from a far larger clonotype, so it likely reflects a read error. The V and J genes are TRBV11-2 and TRBJ2-4, with D possibly TRBD1 on 6 matching bases. CDR1 is SGHAT and CDR2 is FQNNGV in the germline V gene. The CDR3 runs to 16 residues. The chain's CDR3 is CASSRLQGSSKNIRYF. CDR3 bases: TGTGCCAGCAGCCGTTTGCAGGGGTCCTCCAAAAACATTCGGTACTTC.

The sample holds a few counts of this clone. Other DNA sequences from this sample encode an identical CDR3 as well. V is TRBV5-1 and J is TRBJ2-2; D remains unclear. V shed 1 base and J shed 2 bases, with 0 bases lying between them. The CDR3 extends over 12 amino acids. Germline values: CDR1 SGHRS, CDR2 YFSETQ. The CDR3: CASSLNTGELFF. The CDR3 DNA reads TGCGCCAGCAGCTTGAACACCGGGGAGCTGTTTTTT.

The chain is built from TRBV7-9 and TRBJ1-6, with a tentative D call TRBD1 (5 bases). The CDR3 has 15 amino acids. V was shortened by 1 base and J by 6 bases, with 10 bases between the two germline ends. The germline V gene has CDR1 SEHNR and CDR2 FQNEAQ (reference sequence). The chain's CDR3 is CASSLVEGFNSPLHF. For the CDR3, the DNA is TGTGCCAGCAGCTTAGTAGAGGGGTTTAATTCACCCCTCCACTTT. The variable domain in full, completed from reference TRBV7-9 and TRBJ1-6, reads DTGVSQNPRHKITKRGQNVTFRCDPISEHNRLYWYRQTLGQGPEFLTYFQNEAQLEKSRLLSDRFSAERPKGSFSTLEIQRTEQGDSAMYLCASSLVEGFNSPLHFGNGTRLTVT.

The chain recombines TRBV14 with TRBJ1-2; D gene ambiguous. Germline V gene sequence: CDR1 SGHDN, CDR2 FVKESK. There are 11 residues in the CDR3. Trimming took off 1 base at V and 5 bases at J, with 2 bases between the two ends. CDR3 bases: TGTGCCAGCAGCCAAGGATATGGCTACACCTTC. Translation gives CASSQGYGYTF.

V and J are TRBV7-9 and TRBJ2-5; D unclear. Trimming cost V 5 bases and J 4 bases, with 11 bases left between them. The CDR3 is 13 amino acids. The germline CDR1 and CDR2 sequences are SEHNR and FQNEAQ (reference sequence). The CDR3 DNA reads TGTGCCAGCAGCCCGAGGTTGGCAGAGACCCAGTACTTC. This translates into CASSPRLAETQYF. Variable domain in full (rest from reference TRBV7-9 and TRBJ2-5): DTGVSQNPRHKITKRGQNVTFRCDPISEHNRLYWYRQTLGQGPEFLTYFQNEAQLEKSRLLSDRFSAERPKGSFSTLEIQRTEQGDSAMYLCASSPRLAETQYFGPGTRLLVL.

The chain couples TRBV6-5 to TRBJ2-3; D tentatively fits TRBD1 or TRBD2 (5 bases each). V lost 0 bases and J lost 2, with 6 bases in between. CDR1 and CDR2 from the germline V gene are MNHEY and SVGAGI. CDR3 size: 14 residues. This CDR3 reads CASSYSGPTDTQYF. The CDR3 nucleotides read TGTGCCAGCAGTTACTCGGGACCCACAGATACGCAGTATTTT.

The chain recombines TRBV5-4 with TRBJ1-1; D possibly corresponds to TRBD1 (5 bases). V lost 0 bases and J lost 8, with 14 bases in between. The V gene's germline CDR1 is SGHNT and CDR2 YYREEE (reference sequence). The CDR3 runs to 14 residues. CDR3 sequence reads: CASSLVGGVGEAFF. In DNA, the CDR3 is TGTGCCAGCAGCTTGGTCGGGGGGGTCGGGGAAGCTTTCTTT. The whole variable domain, remainder taken from reference TRBV5-4 and TRBJ1-1, is ETGVTQSPTHLIKTRGQQVTLRCSSQSGHNTVSWYQQALGQGPQFIFQYYREEENGRGNFPPRFSGLQFPNYSSELNVNALELDDSALYLCASSLVGGVGEAFFGQGTRLTVV.

The chain carries TRBV27 and TRBJ2-1; D gene uncertain. The germline V gene encodes CDR1 MNHEY and CDR2 SMNVEV (reference sequence). The CDR3 is 13 residues long. The germline V and J ends were trimmed by 1 base and 5 bases, with 6 bases remaining between them. The CDR3 protein is CASSLYLNNEQFF. CDR3 DNA sequence: TGTGCCAGCAGTTTATATCTTAACAATGAGCAGTTCTTC.

As DNA, the CDR3 is TGTGCCAGCAGCAGGGGGCAAGAAGTGAACACTGAAGCTTTCTTT. Its protein product is CASSRGQEVNTEAFF. The rearrangement joins TRBV5-4 to TRBJ1-1; 7 bases align to TRBD1. In germline, CDR1 is SGHNT, CDR2 YYREEE (reference sequence). Trimming at V came to 4 bases and at J to 0 bases, leaving 6 bases not matched to a gene. The CDR3 is 15 residues long.

CDR3 in DNA: TGTGCCATCACCCCCGGACGAGCCGGAGAAGGCTACACCTTC. Encoded protein: CAITPGRAGEGYTF. The chain uses TRBV10-3 and TRBJ1-2; D unclear. From germline, CDR1 is ENHRY and CDR2 SYGVKD. The CDR3 contains 14 residues. V was trimmed by 7 bases and J by 8 bases, leaving 20 bases between them.

The chain links TRBV7-9 to TRBJ2-7, with 11 bases aligning to TRBD2. This CDR3 contains 15 residues. V shed 4 bases, J shed 3 bases, and the junction held 5 bases outside the gene matches. CDR1 is SEHNR, CDR2 FQNEAQ, per germline (reference sequence). CDR3 sequence: CASSSGLAEGYEQYF. As DNA, the CDR3 is TGTGCCAGCAGCTCGGGACTAGCGGAGGGCTACGAGCAGTACTTC. The variable domain in full, completed from reference TRBV7-9 and TRBJ2-7, reads DTGVSQNPRHKITKRGQNVTFRCDPISEHNRLYWYRQTLGQGPEFLTYFQNEAQLEKSRLLSDRFSAERPKGSFSTLEIQRTEQGDSAMYLCASSSGLAEGYEQYFGPGTRLTVT.

This chain links TRBV27 with TRBJ2-3; 7 nucleotides agree with TRBD2. V lost 5 bases to trimming and J lost 2 bases; unmatched junction nucleotides: 25. Germline lookup yields CDR1 MNHEY and CDR2 SMNVEV (reference sequence). The CDR3 consists of 21 residues. CDR3 protein: CASSPNPPAGPIALNTDTQYF. In DNA, the CDR3 is TGTGCCAGCAGTCCAAACCCCCCAGCGGGGCCGATTGCATTGAACACAGATACGCAGTATTTT.

The genes are TRBV28 and TRBJ2-7, with 10 positions matching TRBD2. Per the germline V gene, CDR1 is MDHEN and CDR2 is SYDVKM. The CDR3 loop spans 15 amino acids. The junction had 4 bases not matched to a gene; V was cut back by 2 bases and J by 3 bases. CDR3 bases: TGTGCCAGCAGTTTACTAGCGGGAGTTAGCTACGAGCAGTACTTC. Translating gives CASSLLAGVSYEQYF.

In this sample, this clone turned up a few times. The V call is TRBV27, the J call TRBJ2-2; TRBD1 might be the D (6 bases). The CDR3 consists of 16 residues. From germline, CDR1 is MNHEY and CDR2 SMNVEV (reference sequence). V dropped 3 bases and J dropped 1 base, with 12 bases sitting between them. The CDR3 region has the DNA TGTGCCAGCAGTTTGGTGGGACACAAGAACACCGGGGAGCTGTTTTTT. Residues: CASSLVGHKNTGELFF.

Regarding this clone: The sample holds other DNA sequences that translate to the same CDR3. The V and J genes are TRBV5-8 and TRBJ1-4, with D hard to call. Germline V gene sequence: CDR1 SGHTS, CDR2 YDEGEE. V dropped 4 bases and J dropped 8 bases, with 9 bases sitting between them. The CDR3 is 12 amino acids. The CDR3 DNA sequence: TGTGCCAGCAGCGGGGATGGGGAAAAACTGTTTTTT. Protein sequence: CASSGDGEKLFF.

The V call is TRBV11-2, the J call TRBJ2-2, with a weak D call TRBD1 (6 bases). The CDR3 covers 14 residues. V lost 8 bases and J lost 1, with 11 bases in between. Germline V CDR1 and CDR2: SGHAT, FQNNGV. CDR3 DNA: TGTGCCAGCGGGGGCATAAGGAACACCGGGGAGCTGTTTTTT. Its protein product is CASGGIRNTGELFF.

The chain joins TRBV28 to TRBJ2-6; D uncertain. CDR1 and CDR2 from the germline V gene are MDHEN and SYDVKM. CDR3 length equals 16 residues. Trimming removed 7 bases from V and 0 bases from J, with 13 bases in between. The CDR3 DNA reads as TGTGCCAGCATTGACCCGGACGGCTCTGGGGCCAACGTCCTGACTTTC. Translating gives CASIDPDGSGANVLTF.

The chain joins TRBV6-1 to TRBJ1-2; D may be TRBD1 (6 bases). The CDR3 runs to 15 residues. Germline V gene sequence: CDR1 MNHNS, CDR2 SASEGT. V was trimmed by 2 bases and J by 5 bases, leaving 15 bases between them. CDR3 bases: TGTGCCAGCAGTGAACAGCAAGGGGGAGCTTATGGCTACACCTTC. It yields the protein CASSEQQGGAYGYTF.

V usage is TRBV2 and J usage is TRBJ2-2, with D perhaps matching TRBD1 (6 bases). Trimming removed 2 bases from V and 3 bases from J, with 10 bases in between. This CDR3 has 15 residues. In germline, CDR1 is SNHLY, CDR2 FYNNEI. The CDR3 is CASSENRADTGELFF. The DNA for the CDR3 is TGTGCCAGCAGTGAAAACAGGGCGGACACCGGGGAGCTGTTTTTT.

This clone appeared a few times. The chain joins TRBV11-3 to TRBJ2-1, with D perhaps matching TRBD2 (6 bases). In germline, CDR1 is SGHNT, CDR2 YENEEA. This CDR3 spans 15 amino acids. Trimming left V 1 base short and J 6 bases short, with 13 bases between. CDR3 amino acids: CASSLVSGQGNEQFF. The DNA of the CDR3 is TGTGCCAGCAGCTTAGTTAGCGGCCAGGGCAATGAGCAGTTCTTC.

Remarks on this clone: The same CDR3 can be traced to other DNA sequences in this sample. The chain recombines TRBV9 with TRBJ1-2; perhaps TRBD1 as D (5 bases). The CDR3 runs to 14 residues. V was pared by 0 bases and J by 4 bases, with 10 bases between. Germline-derived CDR1 and CDR2 are SGDLS and YYNGEE. CDR3 sequence (DNA): TGTGCCAGCAGCGTAGCTACGGGGCCCTATGGCTACACCTTC. Amino acid sequence: CASSVATGPYGYTF.

This rearrangement joins TRBV9 to TRBJ2-3, with TRBD2 matching over 7 bases. Germline trimming cut 3 bases from V and 1 base from J; bases unmatched to any gene: 5. This CDR3 has 15 residues. The germline CDR1 and CDR2 sequences are SGDLS and YYNGEE. The CDR3 here is CASSGAGVGTDTQYF. The CDR3 bases are TGTGCCAGCAGCGGGGCGGGAGTTGGCACAGATACGCAGTATTTT.

The chain carries TRBV30 and TRBJ2-1; no definite D call. The CDR3 runs to 14 residues. V was cut by 0 bases and J by 2 bases, with 8 bases left in between. Germline loops: CDR1 GTSNPN, CDR2 SVGIG (reference sequence). The CDR3 coding sequence is TGTGCCTGGAGTGTTCGGGCAGCCTACAATGAGCAGTTCTTC. Protein: CAWSVRAAYNEQFF.

The chain uses TRBV11-2 and TRBJ2-2; D is perhaps TRBD2 (6 bases). The CDR3 contains 13 residues. The germline CDR1 and CDR2 sequences are SGHAT and FQNNGV. The V and J ends lost 5 bases and 4 bases respectively, with 8 bases between them. CDR3 region: CASSPGATGELFF. The CDR3 DNA is TGTGCCAGCAGCCCGGGAGCCACCGGGGAGCTGTTTTTT.

The J gene is TRBJ2-7, the V gene TRBV6-1; no clear D. The CDR3 totals 13 residues. V was clipped by 0 bases and J by 2 bases, with 5 bases between them. Looked up from germline, CDR1 is MNHNS and CDR2 is SASEGT. The CDR3 DNA is TGTGCCAGCAGTGAAGCAGGAACCTACGAGCAGTACTTC. Translated: CASSEAGTYEQYF.

The rearrangement uses TRBV7-2 and TRBJ1-2; D gene unclear. With 0 bases removed from V and 4 bases from J, the gap between germline ends came to 12 bases. CDR3 length: 15 residues. The germline V gene has CDR1 SGHTA and CDR2 FQGNSA. CDR3 residues: CASSLAVPLAYGYTF. CDR3 nucleotide sequence: TGTGCCAGCAGCTTAGCGGTCCCTCTGGCCTATGGCTACACCTTC.

This clone was seen many times. In the same sample, other DNA sequences code for this CDR3. This chain connects TRBV7-2 to TRBJ2-7, with D maybe TRBD2 (5 bases). V was clipped by 5 bases and J by 2 bases, with 22 bases between them. CDR1 SGHTA and CDR2 FQGNSA come from the germline V gene. The CDR3 totals 17 residues. CDR3 bases: TGTGCCAGCAGCCCGGGCGGGTCATCGACGGGTCCCTACGAGCAGTACTTC. It is translated as CASSPGGSSTGPYEQYF. Together with reference TRBV7-2 and TRBJ2-7, the CDR3 gives the full variable domain: GAGVSQSPSNKVTEKGKDVELRCDPISGHTALYWYRQSLGQGLEFLIYFQGNSAPDKSGLPSDRFSAERTGGSVSTLTIQRTQQEDSAVYLCASSPGGSSTGPYEQYFGPGTRLTVT.

The chain uses TRBV4-1 and TRBJ1-3; D unresolved. Germline CDR1 is MGHRA and CDR2 is YSYEKL. The CDR3 extends over 16 amino acids. Trimming cost V 4 bases and J 0 bases, with 13 bases left between them. The CDR3 loop reads CASSLLRANSGNTIYF. The CDR3 region has the DNA TGCGCCAGCAGCCTACTCCGGGCCAACTCTGGAAACACCATATATTTT.

The chain's CDR3 is CASSLGWGQETQYF. In DNA, the CDR3 is TGTGCCAGCAGCTTAGGATGGGGGCAAGAGACCCAGTACTTC. The V gene is TRBV7-2, the J gene TRBJ2-5; D may correspond to TRBD1 or TRBD2 (5 bases each). CDR1 is SGHTA and CDR2 is FQGNSA in the germline V gene. CDR3 length: 14 residues. With 1 base removed from V and 2 bases from J, the gap between germline ends came to 8 bases.

CDR3 nucleotide sequence: TGTGCCAGCAGCCCCAGTGGGGCATCAGCCTATGGCTACACCTTC. Amino acid sequence: CASSPSGASAYGYTF. The V call is TRBV11-2, the J call TRBJ1-2; D possibly corresponds to TRBD1 (5 bases). Germline V CDR1 and CDR2: SGHAT, FQNNGV. CDR3 length equals 15 residues. The germline V and J ends were trimmed by 5 bases and 4 bases, with 17 bases remaining between them.